This TCR beta chain derives from a study of blood T cell repertoires in COVID-19. Overall study context: The analysed material was cDNA or gDNA that came from T cells, B-cell-depleted T cells, or PBMCs.

Repertoires were generated with immunoSEQ multiplex PCR, while TCRdb's copy carries only in-frame clones and drops some. The sample carries 150,000 or so clones, about 76% recorded once. The CDR3 contains 12 residues. Trimming shortened V by 8 bases and J by 4 bases, and 11 bases separated the two germline ends. The table lists this clone with a count of one. The chain recombines TRBV12-3 or TRBV12-4 with TRBJ1-1, with no clear D. The sequenced material came from peripheral blood. The sequence came from a woman aged 70-85 years with COVID-19, enrolled during active disease. CDR3 sequence reads: CASEGVGTEAFF. The CDR3, as DNA: TGTGCCAGCGAGGGTGTGGGCACTGAAGCTTTCTTT.